What follows describes a single T cell receptor (beta chain). Antigen specificity is unknown. A junction boundary mismatches the germline segment, possibly from a read error. These data originate in a study of T cell repertoires in cytomegalovirus infection. Across the study: CMV epitopes in the study were HLA-C-restricted (recently identified) and HLA-B-restricted (well studied). CMV infection plus the matching HLA type was flagged by public TCR beta signatures. Study-level findings and limits: The study found HLA-C-restricted CMV-specific TCR beta clonotypes dominating the ex vivo response. Using cumulative public TCR beta family frequency, the authors identified those who carried CMV together with the relevant HLA.

The CDR3 is 15 amino acids. The germline CDR1 and CDR2 sequences are SSHAT and FNYEAQ (reference sequence). TCRdb fed the reads into MiXCR, producing one record per CDR3 protein. Here the sample spans some 920,000 distinct CDR3 sequences, roughly a third being singletons. This rearrangement joins TRBV7-7 to TRBJ2-1; 12 bases line up with TRBD2. The receptor was isolated from a human donor in good health (CMV status not recorded). Some clones in this sample may be carry-over from other donors' samples. The material was cultured CD8+ T cells from PBMCs, obtained from culture after CMV antigen stimulation. The CDR3 protein is CASSWTSGAADEQFF. As DNA, the CDR3 is TGTGCTAGCAGCTGGACTAGCGGGGCTGCGGATGAGCAGTTCTTC.